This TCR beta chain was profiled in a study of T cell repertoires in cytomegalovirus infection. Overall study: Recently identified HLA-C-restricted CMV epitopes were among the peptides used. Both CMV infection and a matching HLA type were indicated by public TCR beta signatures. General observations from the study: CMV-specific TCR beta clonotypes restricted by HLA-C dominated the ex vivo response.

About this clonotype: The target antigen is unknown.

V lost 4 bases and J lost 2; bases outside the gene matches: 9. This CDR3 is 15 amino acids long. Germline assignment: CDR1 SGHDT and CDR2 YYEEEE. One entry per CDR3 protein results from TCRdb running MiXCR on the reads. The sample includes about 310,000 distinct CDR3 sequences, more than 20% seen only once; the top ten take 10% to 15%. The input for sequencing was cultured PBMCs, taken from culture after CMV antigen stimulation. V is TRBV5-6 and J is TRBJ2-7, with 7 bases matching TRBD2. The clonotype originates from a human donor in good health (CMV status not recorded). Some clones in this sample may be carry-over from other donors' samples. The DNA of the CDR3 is TGTGCCAGCAGCGCCGGACTAGATCCGACCTACGAGCAGTACTTC. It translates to CASSAGLDPTYEQYF.